The 20 T cell receptor beta chains below were found in one sample sequenced in a study of shared clonotypes between healthy human individuals. Here immunoSEQ multiplex PCR was the method, and the copy in TCRdb shows in-frame clones only, minus some. The sample includes about 2.3 million clones, 85% to 95% seen only once; the top ten take 0.3% to 0.4%. The sample was naive CD4+ T cells from PBMCs. Subset in this sample: CD45RA+ positively selected. Receptor source: a man between 18 and 29 years old in good health. Some clones in this sample may be carry-over from other donors' samples.

CDR3 sequence reads: CSVPKGLTAGTEAFF. The CDR3 DNA reads as TGCAGCGTCCCGAAAGGTCTAACGGCGGGCACTGAAGCTTTCTTT. The rearrangement links TRBV29-1 to TRBJ1-1, with D hard to call. The CDR3 loop spans 15 amino acids. Germline V gene lookup returns CDR1 SQVTM and CDR2 ANQGSEA. V was trimmed by 6 bases and J by 4 bases, leaving 21 bases between them.

In this sample, this clone turned up once. The rearrangement uses TRBV2 and TRBJ1-4; the D is unclear. Deletions cut 4 bases from V and 8 bases from J, with 11 bases between. Germline CDR1 and CDR2: SNHLY and FYNNEI. The CDR3 runs 13 residues. In DNA form, the CDR3 reads TGTGCCAGCAGTGTCAGACACGGAGAAAAACTGTTTTTT. This encodes CASSVRHGEKLFF.

This clone is a singleton in its sample. At the DNA level, this CDR3 is encoded by other sequences in the same sample as well. This chain links TRBV6-5 with TRBJ1-5; D call uncertain. Germline CDR1 MNHEY, CDR2 SVGAGI. Deletions cut 6 bases from V and 2 bases from J, with 8 bases between. This CDR3 contains 13 residues. The CDR3 spells CASRETRNQPQHF. CDR3 DNA: TGTGCCAGCAGAGAGACACGCAATCAGCCCCAGCATTTT.

The CDR3 protein is CASSLLDRGHGYTF. CDR3 DNA sequence: TGTGCCAGCAGTTTATTAGACAGGGGGCATGGCTACACCTTC. This chain connects TRBV27 to TRBJ1-2; 10 bases line up with TRBD1. This CDR3 has 14 residues. Germline V CDR1 and CDR2: MNHEY, SMNVEV (reference sequence). After removal of 1 base from V and 6 bases from J, the junction contained 2 bases not matched to a gene.

This clone was counted a few times. The chain carries TRBV9 and TRBJ1-1; D gene ambiguous. The CDR3 covers 13 residues. CDR1 is SGDLS, CDR2 YYNGEE, per germline. The germline V and J ends were trimmed by 0 bases and 0 bases, with 3 bases remaining between them. The CDR3, as DNA: TGTGCCAGCAGCGTAGACGTGAACACTGAAGCTTTCTTT. Protein sequence: CASSVDVNTEAFF.

The rearrangement joins TRBV2 to TRBJ1-1; TRBD1 matches at 12 bases. Germline V CDR1 and CDR2: SNHLY, FYNNEI. The junction had 10 bases not matched to a gene; V was cut back by 4 bases and J by 4 bases. This CDR3 comprises 17 residues. The CDR3 here is CASSVGGTGGGSTEAFF. CDR3 sequence (DNA): TGTGCCAGCAGTGTGGGCGGGACAGGGGGCGGTAGCACTGAAGCTTTCTTT.

To note about this clone: Within the sample, other DNA sequences also encode this same CDR3. V usage is TRBV9 and J usage is TRBJ1-5; perhaps TRBD1 as D (5 bases). In germline, CDR1 is SGDLS, CDR2 YYNGEE. Trimming cost V 1 base and J 4 bases, with 9 bases left between them. CDR3 length: 14 residues. CDR3 region: CASSVTGANQPQHF. The CDR3, as DNA: TGTGCCAGCAGCGTAACAGGAGCGAATCAGCCCCAGCATTTT.

The rearrangement links TRBV29-1 to TRBJ2-7; D tentatively reads TRBD1 or TRBD2 (6 bases each). The CDR3 totals 13 residues. CDR1 and CDR2 from the germline V gene are SQVTM and ANQGSEA. V lost 6 bases and J lost 3, with 15 bases in between. This CDR3 is CSVYKAGHYEQYF. The CDR3 bases are TGCAGCGTCTACAAGGCGGGACACTACGAGCAGTACTTC.

V usage is TRBV5-4 and J usage is TRBJ2-7; 7 bases are a match to TRBD1. V shed 7 bases and J 3 bases; nucleotides not matched to a gene: 10. The germline V gene has CDR1 SGHNT and CDR2 YYREEE (reference sequence). The CDR3 is 14 amino acids. CDR3 coding DNA: TGTGCCAGCCGCCTGTGGGGACAGCTCTACGAGCAGTACTTC. Amino acids: CASRLWGQLYEQYF.

The V gene is TRBV5-6, the J gene TRBJ2-7; D is ambiguous. CDR1 is SGHDT, CDR2 YYEEEE, per germline. The CDR3 spans 13 residues. Trimming took 0 bases from V and 5 from J, leaving 9 bases between them. The CDR3 region is CASSLVRMDEQYF. The CDR3 coding sequence is TGTGCCAGCAGCTTGGTACGGATGGACGAGCAGTACTTC.

This chain joins TRBV19 and TRBJ2-7; TRBD2 matches 7 bases. This CDR3 region has 11 residues. The junction had 1 base not matched to a gene; V was cut back by 6 bases and J by 5 bases. Germline loops: CDR1 LNHDA, CDR2 SQIVND (reference sequence). CDR3 sequence: CASRSGDEQYF. CDR3 DNA: TGTGCCAGTAGAAGCGGGGACGAGCAGTACTTC.

J is TRBJ2-3 and V is TRBV7-3; D is uncertain. Trimming cost V 4 bases and J 4 bases, with 9 bases left between them. This CDR3 is built from 13 residues. CDR1 and CDR2 from the germline V gene are SGHTA and FQGTGA. The CDR3 reads CASSSVIADTQYF. The CDR3 DNA follows: TGTGCCAGCAGCTCCGTAATTGCAGATACGCAGTATTTT. Using reference TRBV7-3 and TRBJ2-3 for the parts outside the CDR3, the full variable domain is GAGVSQTPSNKVTEKGKYVELRCDPISGHTALYWYRQSLGQGPEFLIYFQGTGAADDSGLPNDRFFAVRPEGSVSTLKIQRTERGDSAVYLCASSSVIADTQYFGPGTRLTVL.

V and J are TRBV5-1 and TRBJ1-1; possibly TRBD1 for D (5 bases). The germline V gene has CDR1 SGHRS and CDR2 YFSETQ. Deletions cut 0 bases from V and 7 bases from J, with 13 bases between. CDR3 length equals 14 residues. In nucleotides, the CDR3 is TGCGCCAGCAGCTTGGCCTCGACAGTTCTTGAAGCTTTCTTT. This translates into CASSLASTVLEAFF.

This chain connects TRBV5-1 to TRBJ2-3; 7 bases align to TRBD2. V trimming: 4 bases; J trimming: 4 bases; junction bases outside the gene matches: 15. CDR1 is SGHRS, CDR2 YFSETQ, per germline. This CDR3 spans 17 amino acids. Here the CDR3 reads CASSRLASTDIADTQYF. In DNA form, the CDR3 reads TGCGCCAGCAGCCGACTAGCCTCGACGGATATCGCAGATACGCAGTATTTT.

The V gene is TRBV6-5, the J gene TRBJ1-5, with 8 bases fitting TRBD1. The CDR3 is 15 residues long. Germline loops: CDR1 MNHEY, CDR2 SVGAGI. Trimming took 6 bases from V and 6 from J; bases not matched to a gene: 10. CDR3 sequence (DNA): TGTGCCAGCAGCCGATCACGACAGGGGAGTCAGCCCCAGCATTTT. Amino acids: CASSRSRQGSQPQHF.

The CDR3 region is CSVAGTSSLTDTQYF. Written as DNA, the CDR3 is TGCAGCGTTGCCGGGACTAGCAGTCTCACAGATACGCAGTATTTT. J is TRBJ2-3 and V is TRBV29-1, with TRBD2 identical over 9 bases. CDR3 size: 15 residues. Germline V gene sequence: CDR1 SQVTM, CDR2 ANQGSEA. The V segment lost 4 bases and the J segment 2 bases; nucleotides outside the gene matches: 7.

The genes are TRBV7-9 and TRBJ2-3, with D tentatively TRBD2 (6 bases). This CDR3 spans 17 amino acids. V lost 5 bases and J 4 bases, leaving 22 bases between the germline ends. Germline CDR1 reads SEHNR; CDR2 reads FQNEAQ (reference sequence). This chain's CDR3 is CASSPRQTRVSPDTQYF. The CDR3 DNA reads TGTGCCAGCAGCCCACGGCAGACTAGAGTCAGCCCAGATACGCAGTATTTT.

V is TRBV29-1 and J is TRBJ2-7, with D uncertain. V lost 4 bases and J 5 bases, leaving 12 bases between the germline ends. Germline lookup yields CDR1 SQVTM and CDR2 ANQGSEA. The CDR3 has 12 amino acids. CDR3 bases: TGCAGCGTTGCGGCAGGTTCTCACGAGCAGTACTTC. Its translation: CSVAAGSHEQYF.

This clone was seen a single time. The chain has TRBV7-9 and TRBJ2-1; 7 positions agree with TRBD1. The CDR3 length is 15 residues. Germline V lookup: CDR1 SEHNR, CDR2 FQNEAQ (reference sequence). Unmatched junction bases numbered 8, after V lost 7 bases and J lost 2 bases. CDR3: CASTPRGQPYNEQFF. In nucleotides, the CDR3 is TGTGCCAGCACCCCCCGGGGACAGCCCTACAATGAGCAGTTCTTC.

The J gene is TRBJ2-1, the V gene TRBV7-9; no reliable D call. Germline CDR1 and CDR2: SEHNR and FQNEAQ (reference sequence). Deletions cut 5 bases from V and 6 bases from J, with 17 bases between. This CDR3 comprises 15 residues. The DNA of the CDR3 is TGTGCCAGCAGCAGGGATATATCCCGAGGCAATGAGCAGTTCTTC. Its protein is CASSRDISRGNEQFF.